Below are 22 T cell receptor beta chains sequenced from a single sample in a study of blood T cell repertoires in COVID-19. Some clones are missing from TCRdb's copy, which holds only in-frame ones; the method was immunoSEQ multiplex PCR. Among 210,000 or so clones listed, roughly 80% were seen once. Sequences were obtained from PBMCs or T cells enriched from blood (not recorded which). The receptors were gathered from a man in his fifties or sixties who had recovered from COVID-19.

This clone was seen once. The V and J genes are TRBV18 and TRBJ1-2; D is possibly TRBD1 (6 bases). Trimming stripped 4 bases from V and 0 bases from J, with 9 bases between. This CDR3 has 14 amino acids. Germline V gene sequence: CDR1 KGHSH, CDR2 LQKENI. CDR3 in DNA: TGTGCCAGCTCACGCACAGGGTCTAACTATGGCTACACCTTC. Translation gives CASSRTGSNYGYTF.

The chain couples TRBV25-1 to TRBJ2-7; unclear D gene. Germline-derived CDR1 and CDR2 are MGHDK and SYGVNS. V was trimmed by 7 bases and J by 4 bases, leaving 17 bases between them. The CDR3 is 14 amino acids. The DNA for the CDR3 is TGTGCCAGCAATCCCACGGGTAGTAGGTACGAGCAGTACTTC. Protein product: CASNPTGSRYEQYF.

The rearrangement joins TRBV12-5 to TRBJ1-2; D perhaps matches TRBD1 (6 bases). The germline V and J ends were trimmed by 0 bases and 4 bases, with 9 bases remaining between them. Germline CDR1 LGHNT, CDR2 FRNRAP. This CDR3 contains 14 residues. The CDR3 reads CASGLVGQPYGYTF. The CDR3 nucleotides read TGTGCTAGTGGTTTGGTAGGACAGCCCTATGGCTACACCTTC.

This clone was seen a few times. This sequence joins TRBV5-6 and TRBJ2-1; the D gene is possibly TRBD1 (6 bases). Germline-derived CDR1 and CDR2 are SGHDT and YYEEEE. The V and J ends lost 0 bases and 4 bases respectively, with 14 bases between them. The length of the CDR3 is 16 residues. The CDR3 is CASSLGDNGGYNEQFF. The CDR3 DNA follows: TGTGCCAGCAGCTTGGGGGACAACGGCGGATACAATGAGCAGTTCTTC.

V is TRBV25-1 and J is TRBJ2-1; 8 bases align to TRBD1. The germline gives CDR1 MGHDK, CDR2 SYGVNS. The CDR3 contains 13 residues. The V segment lost 7 bases and the J segment 9 bases; nucleotides outside the gene matches: 8. CDR3: CASKGQGVSEQFF. The CDR3 DNA is TGTGCCAGCAAAGGACAGGGAGTTTCTGAGCAGTTCTTC.

V usage is TRBV2 and J usage is TRBJ2-3, with D perhaps matching TRBD1 (5 bases). The CDR3 has 15 residues. Germline lookup yields CDR1 SNHLY and CDR2 FYNNEI. V lost 8 bases and J lost 1, with 16 bases in between. In nucleotides, the CDR3 is TGTGCCAGCTCCCTGGGCCAGGGTGGCACAGATACGCAGTATTTT. This encodes CASSLGQGGTDTQYF.

The chain uses TRBV27 and TRBJ2-5; D is perhaps TRBD1 (6 bases). Trimming left V 8 bases short and J 2 bases short, with 18 bases between. This CDR3 spans 15 amino acids. Germline lookup yields CDR1 MNHEY and CDR2 SMNVEV (reference sequence). CDR3 sequence: CASSRGPGTQETQYF. The CDR3 DNA sequence: TGTGCCAGCTCGCGAGGGCCAGGGACACAAGAGACCCAGTACTTC.

The gene calls are TRBV30 and TRBJ1-3, with D perhaps TRBD1 (6 bases). The CDR3 length is 13 residues. The germline V and J ends were trimmed by 5 bases and 0 bases, with 8 bases remaining between them. CDR1 is GTSNPN, CDR2 SVGIG, per germline (reference sequence). Written as DNA, the CDR3 is TGTGCCTGGGGACAGAACTCTGGAAACACCATATATTTT. It yields the protein CAWGQNSGNTIYF. The full variable domain, completed using reference TRBV30 and TRBJ1-3, is SQTIHQWPATLVQPVGSPLSLECTVEGTSNPNLYWYRQAAGRGLQLLFYSVGIGQISSEVPQNLSASRPQDRQFILSSKKLLLSDSGFYLCAWGQNSGNTIYFGEGSWLTVV.

This chain's CDR3 is CASSIARGRDGMNTEAFF. CDR3 nucleotide sequence: TGTGCCAGTAGTATCGCGCGGGGGCGCGATGGCATGAACACTGAAGCTTTCTTT. The chain uses TRBV19 and TRBJ1-1; D might be TRBD1 (6 bases). This CDR3 contains 18 residues. Trimming removed 3 bases from V and 0 bases from J, with 20 bases in between. Germline V gene data show CDR1 as LNHDA and CDR2 as SQIVND (reference sequence).

The chain joins TRBV4-3 to TRBJ2-2; no clear D gene. This CDR3 region has 15 residues. The germline V gene has CDR1 LGHNA and CDR2 YSLEER. V gave up 5 bases and J gave up 0 bases, with 10 bases separating them. The CDR3 region has the DNA TGCGCCAGCAGCTCAAATAGCCCGAACACCGGGGAGCTGTTTTTT. Protein sequence: CASSSNSPNTGELFF.

The rearrangement uses TRBV5-1 and TRBJ2-3; 8 bases are shared with TRBD1. Trimming cost V 0 bases and J 3 bases; bases outside gene matches: 0. This CDR3 is 14 amino acids long. Germline V gene data show CDR1 as SGHRS and CDR2 as YFSETQ. The CDR3, as DNA: TGCGCCAGCAGCTTGGGGACAGGGACAGATACGCAGTATTTT. Protein product: CASSLGTGTDTQYF. The whole variable domain, filled in from reference TRBV5-1 and TRBJ2-3, reads KAGVTQTPRYLIKTRGQQVTLSCSPISGHRSVSWYQQTPGQGLQFLFEYFSETQRNKGNFPGRFSGRQFSNSRSEMNVSTLELGDSALYLCASSLGTGTDTQYFGPGTRLTVL.

The V and J genes are TRBV5-1 and TRBJ2-7, with 9 bases matching TRBD1. The CDR3 spans 14 residues. Germline assignment: CDR1 SGHRS and CDR2 YFSETQ. V shed 4 bases, J shed 0 bases, and the junction held 2 bases outside the gene matches. The CDR3: CASSTTGGSYEQYF. CDR3 DNA: TGCGCCAGCAGCACGACAGGGGGCTCCTACGAGCAGTACTTC.

DNA for the CDR3: TGCGCCAGCAGCTTTTTAGGACTAGCGTGGGATACGCAGTATTTT. Protein sequence: CASSFLGLAWDTQYF. The chain carries TRBV5-1 and TRBJ2-3, with 9 bases aligning to TRBD2. The trim removed 2 bases at V and 6 bases at J, leaving 7 bases unmatched. Germline V gene lookup returns CDR1 SGHRS and CDR2 YFSETQ. There are 15 residues in the CDR3.

The CDR3 loop reads CASSFRDRATDTQYF. Here the CDR3 DNA reads TGTGCCAGCAGCTTCCGGGACAGGGCAACAGATACGCAGTATTTT. This chain uses TRBV5-4 with TRBJ2-3; 9 bases agree with TRBD1. The CDR3 is 15 residues long. With V trimmed by 2 bases and J by 3 bases, 4 bases remained unmatched. Germline V gene lookup returns CDR1 SGHNT and CDR2 YYREEE (reference sequence).

The chain uses TRBV18 and TRBJ1-2; 10 positions match TRBD1. Germline CDR1 is KGHSH and CDR2 is LQKENI. The length of the CDR3 is 14 residues. V dropped 6 bases and J dropped 3; count of bases not matched to a gene: 4. The CDR3 spells CASSEDRGDYGYTF. Written as DNA, the CDR3 is TGTGCCAGCTCGGAGGACAGGGGGGACTATGGCTACACCTTC.

The rearrangement links TRBV19 to TRBJ2-5, with D perhaps matching TRBD2 (5 bases). The germline V gene has CDR1 LNHDA and CDR2 SQIVND (reference sequence). There are 14 residues in the CDR3. Trimming stripped 1 base from V and 5 bases from J, with 11 bases between. CDR3 loop: CASSIAAPGETQYF. CDR3 coding DNA: TGTGCCAGTAGTATAGCGGCGCCGGGGGAGACCCAGTACTTC.

The chain is built from TRBV18 and TRBJ1-1; 10 positions match TRBD1. The ends lost 0 bases at V and 11 bases at J; junction bases unmatched: 6. The CDR3 runs 14 residues. Germline V gene data show CDR1 as KGHSH and CDR2 as LQKENI. Here the CDR3 reads CASSPPPGTGVAFF. The CDR3 DNA follows: TGTGCCAGCTCACCACCCCCCGGGACAGGGGTTGCTTTCTTT.

The CDR3 loop reads CASSRTGTTYNEQFF. As DNA, the CDR3 is TGTGCCAGCAGTAGGACCGGGACAACCTACAATGAGCAGTTCTTC. V is TRBV7-2 and J is TRBJ2-1; D possibly corresponds to TRBD1 (6 bases). The CDR3 covers 15 residues. Germline V gene sequence: CDR1 SGHTA, CDR2 FQGNSA. V lost 6 bases and J 2 bases, leaving 14 bases between the germline ends.

The genes are TRBV6-1 and TRBJ1-1; D is perhaps TRBD1 (6 bases). Trimming stripped 2 bases from V and 6 bases from J, with 13 bases between. CDR3 size: 14 residues. The germline V gene has CDR1 MNHNS and CDR2 SASEGT. CDR3 nucleotide sequence: TGTGCCAGCAGTGAATCGGGGACATTTTCTGAAGCTTTCTTT. Translation gives CASSESGTFSEAFF.

This sequence joins TRBV18 and TRBJ1-2, with a possible D match to TRBD1 (5 bases). This CDR3 comprises 14 residues. V lost 3 bases and J lost 2, with 10 bases in between. Germline assignment: CDR1 KGHSH and CDR2 LQKENI. This CDR3 reads CASSPDKGNYGYTF. In nucleotides, the CDR3 is TGTGCCAGCTCACCGGACAAGGGGAACTATGGCTACACCTTC.

The DNA of the CDR3 is TGTGCCAGCGGACAAGACAACTATGGCTACACCTTC. Translation: CASGQDNYGYTF. The genes are TRBV7-3 and TRBJ1-2, with D possibly TRBD1 on 5 matching bases. Germline values: CDR1 SGHTA, CDR2 FQGTGA. The CDR3 length is 12 residues. Between the trimmed V and J ends, which lost 8 bases and 2 bases, there was a span of 9 bases.

The chain is built from TRBV5-1 and TRBJ1-2, with 7 bases that match TRBD1. The CDR3 is 15 amino acids. Unmatched junction bases numbered 5, after V lost 0 bases and J lost 3 bases. Germline-derived CDR1 and CDR2 are SGHRS and YFSETQ. The CDR3 DNA reads as TGCGCCAGCAGCTTGGAAACAGGGGCGGACTATGGCTACACCTTC. Amino acids: CASSLETGADYGYTF.